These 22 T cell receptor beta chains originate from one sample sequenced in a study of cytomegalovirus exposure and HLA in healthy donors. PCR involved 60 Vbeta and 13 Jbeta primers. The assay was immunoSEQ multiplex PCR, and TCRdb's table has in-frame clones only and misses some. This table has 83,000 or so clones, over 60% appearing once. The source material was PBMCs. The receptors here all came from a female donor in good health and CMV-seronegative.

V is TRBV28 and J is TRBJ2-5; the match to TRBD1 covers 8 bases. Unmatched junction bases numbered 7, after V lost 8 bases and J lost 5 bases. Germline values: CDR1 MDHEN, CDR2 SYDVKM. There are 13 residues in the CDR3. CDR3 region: CASAGTGGETQYF. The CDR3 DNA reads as TGTGCCAGCGCCGGGACAGGTGGCGAGACCCAGTACTTC.

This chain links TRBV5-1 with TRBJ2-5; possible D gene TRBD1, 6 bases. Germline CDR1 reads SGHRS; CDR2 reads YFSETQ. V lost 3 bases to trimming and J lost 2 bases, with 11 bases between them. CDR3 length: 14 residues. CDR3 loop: CASSSDGQQETQYF. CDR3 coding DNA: TGCGCCAGCAGCTCAGACGGACAGCAAGAGACCCAGTACTTC.

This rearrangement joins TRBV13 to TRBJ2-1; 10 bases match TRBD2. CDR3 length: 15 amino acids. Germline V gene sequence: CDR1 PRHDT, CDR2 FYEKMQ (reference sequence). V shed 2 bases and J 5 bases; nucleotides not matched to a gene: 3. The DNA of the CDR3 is TGTGCCAGCAGCTTATGGACTAGCGGCAACAATGAGCAGTTCTTC. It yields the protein CASSLWTSGNNEQFF.

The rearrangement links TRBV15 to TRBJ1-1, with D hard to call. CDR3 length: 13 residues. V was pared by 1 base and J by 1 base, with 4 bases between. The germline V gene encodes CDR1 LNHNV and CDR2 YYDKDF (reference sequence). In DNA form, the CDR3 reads TGTGCCACCAGCAGAGCCCAGAACACTGAAGCTTTCTTT. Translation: CATSRAQNTEAFF.

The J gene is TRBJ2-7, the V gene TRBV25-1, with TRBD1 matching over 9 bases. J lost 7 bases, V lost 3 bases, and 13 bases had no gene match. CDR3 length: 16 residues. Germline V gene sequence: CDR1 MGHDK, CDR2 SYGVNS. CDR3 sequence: CASSDRAGTGIWEQYF. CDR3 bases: TGTGCCAGCAGTGACCGGGCCGGGACAGGGATCTGGGAGCAGTACTTC.

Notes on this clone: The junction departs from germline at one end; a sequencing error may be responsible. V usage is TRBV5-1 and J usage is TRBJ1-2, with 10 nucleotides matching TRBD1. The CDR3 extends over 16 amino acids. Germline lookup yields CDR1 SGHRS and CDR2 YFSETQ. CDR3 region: CASSLGPGTGDGGCTF. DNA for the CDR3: TGCGCCAGCAGCTTGGGGCCCGGGACAGGGGATGGTGGCTGCACCTTC.

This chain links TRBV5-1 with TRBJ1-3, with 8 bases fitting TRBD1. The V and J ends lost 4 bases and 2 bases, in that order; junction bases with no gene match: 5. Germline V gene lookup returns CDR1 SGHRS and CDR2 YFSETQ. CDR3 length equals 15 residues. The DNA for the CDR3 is TGCGCCAGCAGCGCGGACAGGGAGACTGGAAACACCATATATTTT. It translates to CASSADRETGNTIYF.

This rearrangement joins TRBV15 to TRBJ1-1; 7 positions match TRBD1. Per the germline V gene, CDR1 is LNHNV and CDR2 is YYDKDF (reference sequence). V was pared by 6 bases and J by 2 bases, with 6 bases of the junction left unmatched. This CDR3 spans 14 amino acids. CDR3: CATSLRDSNTEAFF. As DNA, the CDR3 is TGTGCCACCAGTCTACGGGACAGCAACACTGAAGCTTTCTTT.

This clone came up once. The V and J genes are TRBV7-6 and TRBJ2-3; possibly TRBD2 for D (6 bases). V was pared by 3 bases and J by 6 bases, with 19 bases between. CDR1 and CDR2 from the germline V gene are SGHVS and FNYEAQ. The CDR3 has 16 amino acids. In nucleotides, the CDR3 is TGTGCCAGCAGCTTTACTGGGCGGGGTATTGGGGATACGCAGTATTTT. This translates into CASSFTGRGIGDTQYF.

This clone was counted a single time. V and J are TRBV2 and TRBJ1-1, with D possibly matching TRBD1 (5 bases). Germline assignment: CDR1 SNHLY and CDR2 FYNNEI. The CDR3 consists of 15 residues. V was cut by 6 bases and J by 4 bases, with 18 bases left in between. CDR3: CASRMWDSGSTEAFF. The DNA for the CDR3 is TGTGCCAGCAGAATGTGGGACTCTGGGAGCACTGAAGCTTTCTTT.

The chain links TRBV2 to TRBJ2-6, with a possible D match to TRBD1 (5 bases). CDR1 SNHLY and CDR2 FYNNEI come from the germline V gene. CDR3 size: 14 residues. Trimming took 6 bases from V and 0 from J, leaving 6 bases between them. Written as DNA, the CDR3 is TGTGCCAGCAGACAGGACTCTGGGGCCAACGTCCTGACTTTC. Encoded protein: CASRQDSGANVLTF.

The CDR3 protein is CASSWTSGTSYEQYF. CDR3 nucleotide sequence: TGTGCCAGCAGCTGGACTAGCGGGACCTCCTACGAGCAGTACTTC. The chain combines TRBV11-1 with TRBJ2-7; 12 nucleotides agree with TRBD2. CDR1 and CDR2 from the germline V gene are SGHAT and FQDESV (reference sequence). The V segment lost 4 bases and the J segment 0 bases; nucleotides outside the gene matches: 1. This CDR3 is 15 amino acids long.

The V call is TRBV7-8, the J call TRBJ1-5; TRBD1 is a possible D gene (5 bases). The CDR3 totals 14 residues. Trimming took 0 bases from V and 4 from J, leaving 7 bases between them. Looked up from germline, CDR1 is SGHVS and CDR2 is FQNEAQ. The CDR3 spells CASSLARANQPQHF. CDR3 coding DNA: TGTGCCAGCAGCTTAGCCAGGGCTAATCAGCCCCAGCATTTT.

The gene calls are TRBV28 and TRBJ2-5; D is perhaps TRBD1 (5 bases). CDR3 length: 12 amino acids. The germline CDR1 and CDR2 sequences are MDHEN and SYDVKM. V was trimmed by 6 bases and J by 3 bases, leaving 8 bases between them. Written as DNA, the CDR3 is TGTGCCAGCAGGGCAGGGAAAGAGACCCAGTACTTC. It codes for CASRAGKETQYF.

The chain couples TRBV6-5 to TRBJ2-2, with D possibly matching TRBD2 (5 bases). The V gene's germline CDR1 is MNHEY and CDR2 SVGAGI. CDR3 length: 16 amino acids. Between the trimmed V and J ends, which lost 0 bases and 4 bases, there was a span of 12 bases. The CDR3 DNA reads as TGTGCCAGCAGTTACTCTCGGGGAGTGGGCACCGGGGAGCTGTTTTTT. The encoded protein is CASSYSRGVGTGELFF.

The CDR3 loop reads CASSILQGASNEKLFF. DNA for the CDR3: TGTGCCAGTAGCATCTTACAGGGGGCGTCTAATGAAAAACTGTTTTTT. The chain recombines TRBV19 with TRBJ1-4; TRBD1 agrees at 9 bases. The CDR3 runs to 16 residues. The junction had 8 bases not matched to a gene; V was cut back by 6 bases and J by 3 bases. Per germline, CDR1 LNHDA and CDR2 SQIVND (reference sequence).

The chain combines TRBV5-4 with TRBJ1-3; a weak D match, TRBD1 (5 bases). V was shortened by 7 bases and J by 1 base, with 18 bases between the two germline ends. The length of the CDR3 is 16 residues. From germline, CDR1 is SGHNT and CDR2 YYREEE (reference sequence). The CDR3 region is CASHSSLGGSGNTIYF. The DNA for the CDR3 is TGTGCCAGCCACTCGTCCCTCGGGGGGTCTGGAAACACCATATATTTT.

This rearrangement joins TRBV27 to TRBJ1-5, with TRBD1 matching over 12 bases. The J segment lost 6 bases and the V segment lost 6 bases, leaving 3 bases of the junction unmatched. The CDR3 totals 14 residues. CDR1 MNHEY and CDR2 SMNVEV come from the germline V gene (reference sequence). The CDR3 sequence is CASRGQGAAQPQHF. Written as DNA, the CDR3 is TGTGCCAGCAGGGGACAGGGGGCCGCTCAGCCCCAGCATTTT.

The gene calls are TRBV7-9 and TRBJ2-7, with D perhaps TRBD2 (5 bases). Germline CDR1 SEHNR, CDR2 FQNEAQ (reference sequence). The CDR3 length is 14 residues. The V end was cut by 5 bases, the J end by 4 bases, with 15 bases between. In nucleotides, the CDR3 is TGTGCCAGCAGCCACGAGAAGCGGCGATACGAGCAGTACTTC. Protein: CASSHEKRRYEQYF.

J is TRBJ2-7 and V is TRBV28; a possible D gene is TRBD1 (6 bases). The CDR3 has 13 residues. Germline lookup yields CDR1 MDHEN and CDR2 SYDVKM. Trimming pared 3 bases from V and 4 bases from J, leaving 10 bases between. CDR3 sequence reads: CASSFTRGYEQYF. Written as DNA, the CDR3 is TGTGCCAGCAGTTTTACCAGGGGTTACGAGCAGTACTTC.

For the CDR3, the DNA is TGTGCCAGCAGCTCGAGGGGGATTAGTTCACCCCTCCACTTT. Translated: CASSSRGISSPLHF. The chain links TRBV7-8 to TRBJ1-6, with D possibly matching TRBD1 (6 bases). The germline V gene has CDR1 SGHVS and CDR2 FQNEAQ. Trimming cost V 4 bases and J 9 bases, with 13 bases left between them. The CDR3 spans 14 residues.

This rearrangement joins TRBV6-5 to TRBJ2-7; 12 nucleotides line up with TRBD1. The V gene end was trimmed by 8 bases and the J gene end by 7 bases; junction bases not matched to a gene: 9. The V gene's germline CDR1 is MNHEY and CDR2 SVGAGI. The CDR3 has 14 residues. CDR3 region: CASGLGTGGYEQYF. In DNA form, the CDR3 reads TGTGCCAGCGGCCTCGGGACAGGGGGCTATGAGCAGTACTTC.